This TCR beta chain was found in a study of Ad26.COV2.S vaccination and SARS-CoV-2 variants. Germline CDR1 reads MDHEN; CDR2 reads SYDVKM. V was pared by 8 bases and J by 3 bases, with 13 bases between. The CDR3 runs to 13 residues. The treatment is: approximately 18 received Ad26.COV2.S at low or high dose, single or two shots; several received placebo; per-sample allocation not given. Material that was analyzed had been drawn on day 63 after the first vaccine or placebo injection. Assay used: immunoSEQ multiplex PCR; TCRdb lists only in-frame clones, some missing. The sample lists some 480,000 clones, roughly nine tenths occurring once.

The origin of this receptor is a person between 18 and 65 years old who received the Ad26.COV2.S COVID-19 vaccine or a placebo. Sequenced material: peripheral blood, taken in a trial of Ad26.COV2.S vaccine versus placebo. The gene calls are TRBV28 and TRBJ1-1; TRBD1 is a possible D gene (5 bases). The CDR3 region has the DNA TGTGCCAGCGGGGGGAGTAGGCACACTGAAGCTTTCTTT. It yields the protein CASGGSRHTEAFF.